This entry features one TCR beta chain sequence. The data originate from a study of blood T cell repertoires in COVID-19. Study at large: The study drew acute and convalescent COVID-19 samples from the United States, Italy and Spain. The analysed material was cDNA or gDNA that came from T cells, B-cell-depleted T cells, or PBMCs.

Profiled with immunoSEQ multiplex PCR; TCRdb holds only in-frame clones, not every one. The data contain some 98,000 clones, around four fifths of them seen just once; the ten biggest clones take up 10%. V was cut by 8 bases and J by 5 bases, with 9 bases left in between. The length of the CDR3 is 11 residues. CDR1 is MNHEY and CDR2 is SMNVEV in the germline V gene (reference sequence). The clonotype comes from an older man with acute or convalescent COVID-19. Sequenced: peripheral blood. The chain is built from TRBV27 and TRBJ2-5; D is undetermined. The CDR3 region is CASGARETQYF. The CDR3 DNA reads TGTGCCAGCGGAGCACGGGAGACCCAGTACTTC.